One TCR beta chain is described in this entry. The antigen is undetermined. The data are from a study of cytomegalovirus exposure and HLA in healthy donors. Study-level background: In a previous analysis, 110 million or so unique TCR beta sequences were found from 150 million to 200 million T cells. Some 85 million unique TCRs, all from HLA-typed donors, were included in an early release of the data. Regarding the study as a whole: In a later analysis, TCR beta V- and J-gene trimming was associated with a missense DCLRE1C variant.

The PCR used 60 Vbeta and 13 Jbeta primers. TCRdb keeps only in-frame clones here, not all; method: immunoSEQ multiplex PCR. The table has 85,000 to 130,000 clones, more than 60% seen once; the top ten hold 4.5% to 5%. The sequence was obtained from a woman aged 18 to 35 in good health and CMV-seropositive. The sequencing input was PBMCs.

CDR3 loop: CASSQDFVAGGGELFF. CDR3 coding DNA: TGCGCCAGCAGCCAAGATTTCGTAGCGGGAGGCGGGGAGCTGTTTTTT. The gene calls are TRBV4-3 and TRBJ2-2, with 10 bases lining up with TRBD2. J gave up 7 bases and V 0 bases, and 5 bases lay outside the gene matches. This CDR3 region has 16 residues. Germline V CDR1 and CDR2: LGHNA, YSLEER.